A selection of T cell receptor beta chains follows, all from one sample in a study of tumor and adjacent non-tumor tissue in lung cancer. TCRdb called the multiplex PCR reads again in MiXCR, with one record for every CDR3 protein. The sample lists about 70,000 distinct CDR3 sequences, about 80% occurring once. The sample consisted of lung tumor tissue. These TCRs come from a man in his sixties with non-small cell lung cancer. CDR3s include the opening cysteine and the closing phenylalanine or tryptophan. Fields, in order: J gene, D gene, V gene, clone size, CDR3 protein, CDR3 DNA. A D gene is named only where the DNA matches it firmly. A clone size is listed for some rows: how often the clone was seen (once, few, many), or a class if it is expanded.

>TRBJ2-7|TRBD2|TRBV29-1|-
CSVEGDSGTSCEQYF
TGCAGCGTTGAAGGGGATTCTGGGACTAGTTGCGAGCAGTACTTC
>TRBJ2-3|-|TRBV12-3/TRBV12-4|few
CACSSLGEGTYTQYF
TGTGCCTGCAGCTCCCTGGGGGAGGGGACATATACGCAGTATTTT
>TRBJ1-1|-|TRBV6-2/TRBV6-3|many
CASREIGPGNTEAFF
TGTGCCAGCAGGGAAATCGGGCCCGGGAACACTGAAGCTTTCTTT
>TRBJ1-5|-|TRBV20-1|-
CCDRAGDQPQHF
TGCTGTGATAGAGCAGGCGATCAGCCCCAGCATTTT
>TRBJ2-1|TRBD1|TRBV5-4|-
CVSSNSPGQVRNVQFF
TGTGTCAGCAGCAATTCTCCGGGACAGGTCCGCAATGTGCAGTTCTTC
>TRBJ2-6|TRBD1|TRBV10-1|-
CASSPGQSGWANVLTF
TGTGCCAGCAGTCCGGGACAGTCAGGTTGGGCCAACGTACTGACTTTC
>TRBJ2-2|-|TRBV5-5|-
CASSNGTINTGELFF
TGTGCCAGCAGCAACGGGACGATAAACACCGGGGAGCTGTTTTTT
>TRBJ1-2|-|TRBV29-1|-
CNVGPGILYAYTF
TGCAACGTTGGACCCGGGATCTTATATGCCTACACCTTC
>TRBJ1-6|-|TRBV28|-
CASSLFSGTYNSPLHF
TGTGCCAGCAGTTTATTTTCCGGGACCTATAATTCACCCCTCCACTTT
>TRBJ2-3|-|TRBV6-1|-
CASSEFRRGSDAQYF
TGTGCCAGTAGTGAATTCAGGAGGGGTTCAGATGCGCAGTATTTT
>TRBJ2-4|-|TRBV29-1|-
CSASVGQATDIQYF
TGCAGCGCCTCAGTAGGGCAAGCCACAGACATTCAGTACTTC
>TRBJ2-3|-|TRBV18|once
CASSPPIQRADTQYF
TGTGCCAGCTCACCCCCGATCCAGAGGGCAGATACGCAGTATTTT
>TRBJ2-6|-|TRBV6-5|-
CASSVLSGTNVLTF
TGTGCCAGCAGCGTGCTATCTGGGACCAACGTACTGACTTTC
>TRBJ2-1|-|TRBV20-1|medium-sized
CSARTLVTEQFF
TGCAGTGCTAGAACCCTAGTAACTGAGCAGTTCTTC
>TRBJ2-3|-|TRBV21-1|many
CASSKESADTDTQYF
TGTGCCAGCAGCAAAGAGTCGGCCGACACAGATACGCAGTATTTT
>TRBJ2-1|TRBD2|TRBV29-1|many
CSVGLAGELAEQFF
TGCAGCGTTGGATTAGCGGGAGAACTGGCTGAGCAGTTCTTC
>TRBJ2-5|-|TRBV6-1|-
CDSCRGFQETQYF
TGTGACAGCTGTCGGGGGTTCCAAGAGACCCAGTACTTC
>TRBJ2-3|-|TRBV6-5|once
CGTRRISSTDTQYF
TGTGGCACCCGACGGATTTCTAGCACGGATACGCAGTATTTT
>TRBJ2-3|TRBD2|TRBV29-1|few
CSVVAGAGSTDMQYF
TGTAGCGTTGTTGCGGGAGCGGGTAGCACAGATATGCAGTATTTT
>TRBJ2-7|-|TRBV12-3/TRBV12-4|-
CASSHSYYEQYF
TGTGCGAGCAGTCATAGCTACTACGAGCAATACTTC
>TRBJ1-5|-|TRBV12-3/TRBV12-4|-
CASSPGAGAQPQHF
TGTGCCAGCAGTCCCGGGGCAGGGGCTCAGCCCCAGCATTTT
>TRBJ1-1|-|TRBV20-1|-
CSAAISMNNEAFF
TGCAGTGCTGCCATAAGCATGAACAATGAAGCTTTCTTT
>TRBJ2-6|-|TRBV20-1|-
CSAQGGGPSGANVLTF
TGCAGTGCCCAGGGGGGGGGACCCTCTGGGGCCAACGTCTTGACTTTC
>TRBJ2-1|TRBD1|TRBV6-5|-
CASSYSITGARKQFF
TGTGCCAGCAGTTACTCGATCACAGGGGCCAGGAAGCAGTTCTTC
>TRBJ2-7|TRBD2|TRBV14|-
CASSLESGRHGDQYF
TGTGCCAGCAGCCTTGAATCCGGGAGGCACGGCGACCAGTATTTC
>TRBJ2-5|-|TRBV6-5|-
CASRYSSVTGEEYQETHYF
TGTGCCAGCAGGTACTCTTCGGTGACCGGGGAGGAGTACCAAGAGACCCACTACTTC
>TRBJ1-5|-|TRBV6-5|-
CTSRPGGNQPQHF
TGTACCAGCAGACCCGGGGGCAATCAGCCCCAGCATTTT
>TRBJ2-3|-|TRBV20-1|once
CSASVIPAEWTDTQYF
TGTAGTGCCTCGGTGATACCAGCGGAATGGACAGATACGCAGTATTTT
>TRBJ2-7|TRBD1|TRBV19|many
CASSIAGTGYYEQYF
TGTGCCAGTAGTATAGCTGGGACAGGGTACTACGAGCAGTACTTC
>TRBJ1-5|-|TRBV29-1|many
CSVGAGVYQPQHF
TGCAGCGTTGGGGCAGGGGTATATCAGCCCCAGCATTTT
>TRBJ1-5|TRBD1|TRBV20-1|-
CSVYFGTGHKPQHF
TGCAGTGTGTACTTCGGGACAGGCCATAAGCCACAGCATTTT
>TRBJ2-3|-|TRBV20-1|few
CNTRGWMDTQYF
TGTAATACTAGAGGATGGATGGATACGCAGTATTTT
>TRBJ1-1|TRBD1|TRBV29-1|-
CSSSAGGATDAFF
TGCAGCTCCTCGGCAGGGGGGGCCACTGATGCTTTCTTT
>TRBJ2-3|TRBD2|TRBV6-1|-
CGSSVSSGSPSDTHYF
TGTGGCAGCAGTGTTTCTAGCGGGAGTCCTTCAGATACGCACTACTTT
>TRBJ2-7|-|TRBV6-5|-
CVSSYSRLETDEQYF
TGTGTCAGCAGTTACTCGAGGCTAGAGACGGACGAGCAGTACTTC
>TRBJ2-7|-|TRBV6-5|-
CPRKGWQSYEQYF
TGTCCCAGAAAAGGATGGCAGTCCTACGAGCAGTACTTC
>TRBJ2-7|TRBD2|TRBV6-1|-
CAKRGLARSYEQYF
TGTGCCAAGAGGGGACTAGCGCGCTCCTACGAGCAGTACTTC
>TRBJ2-2|-|TRBV5-1|-
CASSLDSERPTGELFF
TGCGCCAGCAGCTTGGATAGCGAGAGACCTACCGGTGAGCTGTTTTTT
>TRBJ2-1|TRBD2|TRBV11-2|-
CTNSLESGRMEQFF
TGTACCAACAGCTTAGAGAGCGGGAGGATGGAGCAGTTCTTC
>TRBJ1-1|-|TRBV30|-
CAWSRGGNNEALF
TGTGCCTGGAGTAGAGGCGGAAACAATGAAGCTCTCTTT
>TRBJ2-5|-|TRBV12-3/TRBV12-4|medium-sized
CASSLSPQETQYF
TGTGCCAGCAGTTTATCCCCCCAGGAGACCCAGTACTTC